This TCR beta chain was captured in a study of blood T cell repertoires in COVID-19. The assay was immunoSEQ multiplex PCR, and TCRdb's table has in-frame clones only and misses some. Found here are 220,000 or so clones, 65% to 85% of them singletons; the top ten hold roughly 6.2%. In terms of age and location, participants ranged from roughly 18 to 90 years and lived in about two dozen US areas. Clinical history reported by participants formed the basis on which cohorts were assigned. Germline V gene data show CDR1 as LGHDT and CDR2 as YNNKEL (reference sequence). The CDR3 loop spans 15 amino acids. V shed 0 bases, J shed 7 bases, and the junction held 8 bases outside the gene matches.

The sequenced sample consisted of PBMCs or T cells enriched from blood (not recorded which). The J gene is TRBJ2-5, the V gene TRBV3-1 (or the pseudogene TRBV3-2); TRBD1 agrees at 7 bases. The sequence derives from a woman between 35 and 50 years old who had recovered from COVID-19. CDR3 nucleotide sequence: TGTGCCAGCAGCCAAGATGGACAGGAGCGTAGGACCCAGTACTTC. Protein sequence: CASSQDGQERRTQYF.